Presented here are 21 T cell receptor beta chains from one specimen sequenced in a study of beta chain features in type 1 diabetes. The antigens for these receptors are not known. Of the isolated RNA, all was reverse transcribed, and so the sequenced material was expressed TCRB transcripts. The table came from immunoSEQ multiplex PCR; TCRdb's copy has only in-frame clones and leaves some out. The data hold fewer than 45,000 clones, with around 63% observed a single time. Notes on the study in general: Shorter TCRB CDR3s, moderately but significantly so, were found in Type 1 diabetes patients in all four CD4+ subsets.

Sequencing was done on a sample of Tregs from blood. The receptors originated from a man aged 25 to 45 with type 1 diabetes. Some clones in this sample may be carry-over from other donors' samples.

This clone showed up just a few times. The V call is TRBV5-1, the J call TRBJ2-7; 7 bases fit TRBD1. The CDR3 has 14 amino acids. Germline V lookup: CDR1 SGHRS, CDR2 YFSETQ. The V gene end was trimmed by 4 bases and the J gene end by 2 bases; junction bases not matched to a gene: 6. CDR3 nucleotide sequence: TGCGCCAGCAGCGTGACCGGGACAGCCTACGAGCAGTACTTC. Encoded protein: CASSVTGTAYEQYF.

V and J are TRBV7-3 and TRBJ2-3; the D gene is possibly TRBD1 (6 bases). Germline V gene lookup returns CDR1 SGHTA and CDR2 FQGTGA. This CDR3 spans 14 amino acids. The V gene lost 5 bases and the J gene lost 6 bases, with 15 bases spanning the gap. The CDR3: CASSLGGEWDTQYF. For the CDR3, the DNA is TGTGCCAGCAGCCTAGGGGGAGAGTGGGATACGCAGTATTTT.

CDR3 amino acids: CASSLIMETQYF. The DNA of the CDR3 is TGTGCCAGCAGCTTAATTATGGAGACCCAGTACTTC. The V gene is TRBV7-9, the J gene TRBJ2-5; no reliable D call. This CDR3 region has 12 residues. V lost 2 bases and J lost 5, with 6 bases in between. The germline gives CDR1 SEHNR, CDR2 FQNEAQ (reference sequence).

The CDR3 bases are TGTGCCAGCAGCCCGAGAAACGGACAGGGAAGCTACACCTTC. Translating gives CASSPRNGQGSYTF. The chain recombines TRBV7-2 with TRBJ1-2; TRBD1 aligns across 8 bases. This CDR3 is 14 amino acids long. The germline CDR1 and CDR2 sequences are SGHTA and FQGNSA. V was clipped by 5 bases and J by 9 bases; unmatched bases: 11.

This clone has only a few counts. The chain couples TRBV18 to TRBJ2-7; unclear D gene. The germline CDR1 and CDR2 sequences are KGHSH and LQKENI. Trimming pared 2 bases from V and 5 bases from J, leaving 7 bases between. This CDR3 is built from 12 residues. The CDR3 region has the DNA TGTGCCAGCTCACCAGCCCCAGACGAGCAGTACTTC. Translating it yields CASSPAPDEQYF. Drawing the rest from reference TRBV18 and TRBJ2-7, the complete variable domain is NAGVMQNPRHLVRRRGQEARLRCSPMKGHSHVYWYRQLPEEGLKFMVYLQKENIIDESGMPKERFSAEFPKEGPSILRIQQVVRGDSAAYFCASSPAPDEQYFGPGTRLTVT.

The J gene is TRBJ1-5, the V gene TRBV4-3, with a possible D match to TRBD1 (5 bases). The germline V gene has CDR1 LGHNA and CDR2 YSLEER. V was trimmed by 0 bases and J by 7 bases, leaving 13 bases between them. This CDR3 contains 15 residues. Here the CDR3 DNA reads TGCGCCAGCAGCCAAGATGTTGCGGGGGACCAGCCCCAGCATTTT. This codes for CASSQDVAGDQPQHF.

The rearrangement uses TRBV7-2 and TRBJ2-3, with D tentatively TRBD1 (6 bases). The CDR3 sequence is 14 residues long. V lost 5 bases and J lost 3, with 12 bases in between. Germline values: CDR1 SGHTA, CDR2 FQGNSA. The DNA of the CDR3 is TGTGCCAGCAGCCGTCGGGACAAAACAGATACGCAGTATTTT. Its translation: CASSRRDKTDTQYF. Filled out from reference TRBV7-2 and TRBJ2-3, the complete variable domain reads GAGVSQSPSNKVTEKGKDVELRCDPISGHTALYWYRQSLGQGLEFLIYFQGNSAPDKSGLPSDRFSAERTGGSVSTLTIQRTQQEDSAVYLCASSRRDKTDTQYFGPGTRLTVL.

The chain combines TRBV5-1 with TRBJ1-1; the D gene is possibly TRBD1 (5 bases). The V end lost 6 bases, the J end lost 2 bases, and 11 bases lay between the germline ends. Germline assignment: CDR1 SGHRS and CDR2 YFSETQ. This CDR3 is 13 amino acids long. CDR3 residues: CASTEQVNTEAFF. CDR3 nucleotides: TGCGCCAGCACCGAACAGGTTAACACTGAAGCTTTCTTT.

The chain carries TRBV19 and TRBJ1-5; perhaps TRBD1 as D (5 bases). Deletions cut 8 bases from V and 2 bases from J, with 13 bases between. The CDR3 loop spans 14 amino acids. Germline V gives CDR1 LNHDA, CDR2 SQIVND (reference sequence). In DNA form, the CDR3 reads TGTGCCAGTGTGCAGGGTGTTCGCAATCAGCCCCAGCATTTT. Translation gives CASVQGVRNQPQHF.

The J gene is TRBJ2-7, the V gene TRBV6-5; TRBD2 matches at 7 bases. The CDR3 spans 14 residues. V gave up 6 bases and J gave up 2 bases; unmatched junction bases: 7. From germline, CDR1 is MNHEY and CDR2 SVGAGI. The CDR3, as DNA: TGTGCCAGCAGGATGACCCGGGGGGCCTACGAGCAGTACTTC. Amino acids: CASRMTRGAYEQYF.

The sample holds one count of this clone. J is TRBJ1-2 and V is TRBV7-9, with 10 nucleotides matching TRBD1. Germline CDR1 and CDR2: SEHNR and FQNEAQ (reference sequence). The ends lost 5 bases at V and 1 base at J; junction bases unmatched: 4. This CDR3 is built from 15 residues. The CDR3 loop is CASSARDRGNYGYTF. DNA for the CDR3: TGTGCCAGCAGCGCCCGGGACAGGGGTAACTATGGCTACACCTTC.

This chain joins TRBV6-1 and TRBJ2-7; no firm D call. From germline, CDR1 is MNHNS and CDR2 SASEGT. The CDR3 contains 11 residues. V gave up 6 bases and J gave up 3 bases, with 6 bases separating them. DNA for the CDR3: TGTGCCAGCAGCGCAGGCTACGAGCAGTACTTC. Translated, it gives CASSAGYEQYF.

The chain is built from TRBV7-2 and TRBJ2-3; 7 bases map to TRBD2. From germline, CDR1 is SGHTA and CDR2 FQGNSA. There are 18 residues in the CDR3. The V and J ends lost 5 bases and 2 bases, in that order; junction bases with no gene match: 16. The CDR3 DNA follows: TGTGCCAGCAGCCCTATATTCACCGGGACTATCTACACAGATACGCAGTATTTT. This encodes CASSPIFTGTIYTDTQYF.

This clone came up a few times. This chain links TRBV2 with TRBJ1-5; TRBD1 is a possible D gene (5 bases). With 0 bases removed from V and 7 bases from J, the gap between germline ends came to 10 bases. This CDR3 has 14 residues. Germline V CDR1 and CDR2: SNHLY, FYNNEI. The CDR3: CASSEAKPGQPQHF. The CDR3 DNA reads as TGTGCCAGCAGTGAAGCGAAGCCAGGGCAGCCCCAGCATTTT.

The J gene is TRBJ2-5, the V gene TRBV29-1, with D tentatively TRBD2 (7 bases). This CDR3 is 13 amino acids long. V was cut by 8 bases and J by 4 bases, with 17 bases left in between. Germline V gives CDR1 SQVTM, CDR2 ANQGSEA. CDR3 region: CSSRPGGAETQYF. As DNA, the CDR3 is TGCAGCTCTAGACCGGGGGGCGCAGAGACCCAGTACTTC.

V usage is TRBV7-3 and J usage is TRBJ2-1; D is possibly TRBD2 (5 bases). Germline V gives CDR1 SGHTA, CDR2 FQGTGA. CDR3 length equals 15 residues. Trimming took 1 base from V and 6 from J, leaving 13 bases between them. CDR3 DNA sequence: TGTGCCAGCAGCTTAAACCCCAACGGGGTCAATGAGCAGTTCTTC. It specifies CASSLNPNGVNEQFF. Using reference TRBV7-3 and TRBJ2-1 for the parts outside the CDR3, the full variable domain is GAGVSQTPSNKVTEKGKYVELRCDPISGHTALYWYRQSLGQGPEFLIYFQGTGAADDSGLPNDRFFAVRPEGSVSTLKIQRTERGDSAVYLCASSLNPNGVNEQFFGPGTRLTVL.

The chain recombines TRBV2 with TRBJ1-2; 7 positions agree with TRBD1. CDR1 SNHLY and CDR2 FYNNEI come from the germline V gene. V gave up 8 bases and J gave up 4 bases; unmatched junction bases: 4. The CDR3 runs 12 residues. The CDR3 reads CASRDRLYGYTF. CDR3 coding DNA: TGTGCCAGCCGGGACAGACTCTATGGCTACACCTTC. Filled out from reference TRBV2 and TRBJ1-2, the complete variable domain reads EPEVTQTPSHQVTQMGQEVILRCVPISNHLYFYWYRQILGQKVEFLVSFYNNEISEKSEIFDDQFSVERPDGSNFTLKIRSTKLEDSAMYFCASRDRLYGYTFGSGTRLTVV.

The rearrangement links TRBV11-1 to TRBJ2-4; TRBD2 matches at 7 bases. Germline values: CDR1 SGHAT, CDR2 FQDESV (reference sequence). This CDR3 is 15 amino acids long. V was pared by 3 bases and J by 2 bases, with 4 bases of the junction left unmatched. The CDR3 DNA follows: TGTGCCAGCAGCTTTGGGGGGGACCCCAAAAACATTCAGTACTTC. This encodes CASSFGGDPKNIQYF.

The V and J genes are TRBV5-1 and TRBJ1-2; 9 bases are shared with TRBD1. The CDR3 consists of 15 residues. The ends lost 5 bases at V and 8 bases at J; junction bases unmatched: 13. Germline V gene lookup returns CDR1 SGHRS and CDR2 YFSETQ. The chain's CDR3 is CASRSMIQGAGGYTF. The CDR3 coding sequence is TGCGCCAGCAGATCGATGATACAGGGGGCGGGGGGCTACACCTTC.

This clone was counted between two and nine times. This chain connects TRBV28 to TRBJ2-3; the match to TRBD2 covers 7 bases. This CDR3 contains 14 residues. CDR1 is MDHEN and CDR2 is SYDVKM in the germline V gene. V lost 5 bases, J lost 0 bases, and 2 bases stayed unmatched. CDR3 in amino acids: CASSPGGSTDTQYF. In DNA form, the CDR3 reads TGTGCCAGCAGTCCCGGGGGGAGCACAGATACGCAGTATTTT.

CDR3 in amino acids: CAIKGGNSPLHF. The CDR3 DNA reads as TGTGCCATCAAGGGGGGGAATTCACCCCTCCACTTT. This rearrangement joins TRBV10-3 to TRBJ1-6; the D gene is possibly TRBD1 (6 bases). The CDR3 length is 12 residues. Between the trimmed V and J ends, which lost 7 bases and 7 bases, there was a span of 8 bases. CDR1 is ENHRY and CDR2 is SYGVKD in the germline V gene.